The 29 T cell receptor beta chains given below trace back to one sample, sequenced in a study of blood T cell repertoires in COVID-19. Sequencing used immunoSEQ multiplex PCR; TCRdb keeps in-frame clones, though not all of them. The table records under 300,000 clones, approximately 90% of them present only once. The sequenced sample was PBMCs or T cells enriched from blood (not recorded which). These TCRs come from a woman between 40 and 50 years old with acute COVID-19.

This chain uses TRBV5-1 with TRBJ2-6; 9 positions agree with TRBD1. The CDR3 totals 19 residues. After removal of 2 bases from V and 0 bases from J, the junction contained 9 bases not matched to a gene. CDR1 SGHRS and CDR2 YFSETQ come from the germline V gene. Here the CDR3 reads CASSFPSGTGLSGANVLTF. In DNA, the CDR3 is TGCGCCAGCAGCTTCCCCTCCGGGACAGGGCTCTCTGGGGCCAACGTCCTGACTTTC.

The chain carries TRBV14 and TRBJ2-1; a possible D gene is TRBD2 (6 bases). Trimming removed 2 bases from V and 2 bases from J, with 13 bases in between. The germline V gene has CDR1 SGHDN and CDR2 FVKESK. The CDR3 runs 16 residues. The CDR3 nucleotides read TGTGCCAGCAGCCAACCGTCCCTAGCGCCCTACAATGAGCAGTTCTTC. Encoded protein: CASSQPSLAPYNEQFF.

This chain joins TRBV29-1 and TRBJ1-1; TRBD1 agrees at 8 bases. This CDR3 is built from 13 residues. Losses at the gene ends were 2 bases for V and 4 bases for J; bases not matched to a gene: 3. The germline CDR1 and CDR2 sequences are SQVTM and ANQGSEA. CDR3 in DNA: TGCAGCGTTGAATGGGGACAGGCCACTGAAGCTTTCTTT. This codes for CSVEWGQATEAFF.

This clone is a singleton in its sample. As DNA, the CDR3 is TGTGCCAGCAGCTTGAAGGTCGTGACTAACGCCTTGGGGGAGACCCAGTACTTC. As protein: CASSLKVVTNALGETQYF. The chain joins TRBV5-4 to TRBJ2-5; possible D gene TRBD2, 5 bases. CDR3 length equals 18 residues. The ends were cut back, 1 base at V and 5 bases at J, with 24 bases in the middle. Germline V lookup: CDR1 SGHNT, CDR2 YYREEE (reference sequence).

The CDR3: CASSRTESPEQYF. Here the CDR3 DNA reads TGTGCCAGCAGCCGAACTGAGTCCCCCGAGCAGTACTTC. The chain carries TRBV7-8 and TRBJ2-7; D is unresolved. The CDR3 totals 13 residues. The V and J ends lost 5 bases and 6 bases respectively, with 14 bases between them. CDR1 is SGHVS, CDR2 FQNEAQ, per germline.

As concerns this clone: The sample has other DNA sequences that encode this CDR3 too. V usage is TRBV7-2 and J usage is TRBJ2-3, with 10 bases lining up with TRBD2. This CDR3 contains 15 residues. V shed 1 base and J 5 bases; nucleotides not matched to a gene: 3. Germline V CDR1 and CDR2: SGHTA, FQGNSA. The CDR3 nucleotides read TGTGCCAGCAGCTTAGTAGCGGGAGGTGAAGATACGCAGTATTTT. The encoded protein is CASSLVAGGEDTQYF. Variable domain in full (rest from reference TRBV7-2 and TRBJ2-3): GAGVSQSPSNKVTEKGKDVELRCDPISGHTALYWYRQSLGQGLEFLIYFQGNSAPDKSGLPSDRFSAERTGGSVSTLTIQRTQQEDSAVYLCASSLVAGGEDTQYFGPGTRLTVL.

CDR3 amino acids: CASSLDSSGKTGELFF. DNA for the CDR3: TGCGCCAGCAGCTTGGATAGCTCCGGAAAGACCGGGGAGCTGTTTTTT. V usage is TRBV5-1 and J usage is TRBJ2-2; D gene uncertain. CDR3 size: 16 residues. The germline CDR1 and CDR2 sequences are SGHRS and YFSETQ. Trimming shortened V by 0 bases and J by 5 bases, and 14 bases separated the two germline ends.

The CDR3 loop reads CASRASGGAGTDTQYF. CDR3 DNA sequence: TGTGCCAGCAGAGCCTCGGGGGGGGCCGGCACAGATACGCAGTATTTT. The chain recombines TRBV6-6 with TRBJ2-3, with 8 bases aligning to TRBD2. This CDR3 region has 16 residues. Germline V CDR1 and CDR2: MNHNY, SVGAGI (reference sequence). With 6 bases clipped from V and 1 base from J, the junction kept 9 bases outside the gene matches.

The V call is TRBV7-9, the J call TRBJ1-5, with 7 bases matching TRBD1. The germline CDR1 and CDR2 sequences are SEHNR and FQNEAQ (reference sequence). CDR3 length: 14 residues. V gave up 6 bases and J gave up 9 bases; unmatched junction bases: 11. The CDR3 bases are TGTGCCAGCAGTCAACCGGGACAGTCCCTGCCCCAGCATTTT. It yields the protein CASSQPGQSLPQHF.

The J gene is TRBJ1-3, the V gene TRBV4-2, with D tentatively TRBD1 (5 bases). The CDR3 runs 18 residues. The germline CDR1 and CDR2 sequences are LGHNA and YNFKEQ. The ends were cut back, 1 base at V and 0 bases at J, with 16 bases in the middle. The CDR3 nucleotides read TGTGCCAGCAGCCAAGTTTTTCGATCGGGGGGCTCTGGAAACACCATATATTTT. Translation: CASSQVFRSGGSGNTIYF.

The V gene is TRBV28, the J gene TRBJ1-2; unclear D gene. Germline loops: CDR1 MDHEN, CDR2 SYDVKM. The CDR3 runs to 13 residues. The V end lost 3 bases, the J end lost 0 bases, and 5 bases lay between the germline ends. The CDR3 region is CASSLTPNYGYTF. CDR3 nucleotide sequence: TGTGCCAGCAGTTTGACACCTAACTATGGCTACACCTTC.

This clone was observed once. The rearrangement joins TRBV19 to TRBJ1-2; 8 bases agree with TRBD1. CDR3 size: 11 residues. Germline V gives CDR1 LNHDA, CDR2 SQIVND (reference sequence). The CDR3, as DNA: TGTGCTACAGGGGGGGGCTATGGCTACACCTTC. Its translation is CATGGGYGYTF.

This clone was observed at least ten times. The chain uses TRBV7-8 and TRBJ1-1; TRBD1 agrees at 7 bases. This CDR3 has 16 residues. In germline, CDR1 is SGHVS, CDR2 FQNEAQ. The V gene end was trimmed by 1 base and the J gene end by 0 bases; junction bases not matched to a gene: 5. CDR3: CASSLETGRMNTEAFF. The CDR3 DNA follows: TGTGCCAGCAGCTTAGAGACAGGGCGAATGAACACTGAAGCTTTCTTT.

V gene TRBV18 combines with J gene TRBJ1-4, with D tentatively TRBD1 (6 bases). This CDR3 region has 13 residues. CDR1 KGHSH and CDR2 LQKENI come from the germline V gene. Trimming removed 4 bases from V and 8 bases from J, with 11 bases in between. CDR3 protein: CASSLGTKEKLFF. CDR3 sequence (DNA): TGTGCCAGCTCACTGGGGACAAAGGAAAAACTGTTTTTT.

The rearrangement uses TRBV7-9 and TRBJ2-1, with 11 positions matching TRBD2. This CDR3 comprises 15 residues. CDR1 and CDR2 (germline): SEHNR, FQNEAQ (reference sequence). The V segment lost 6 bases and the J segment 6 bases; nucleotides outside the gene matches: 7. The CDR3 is CASRPTSGGSNEQFF. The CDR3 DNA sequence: TGTGCCAGCAGGCCCACTAGCGGGGGATCCAATGAGCAGTTCTTC.

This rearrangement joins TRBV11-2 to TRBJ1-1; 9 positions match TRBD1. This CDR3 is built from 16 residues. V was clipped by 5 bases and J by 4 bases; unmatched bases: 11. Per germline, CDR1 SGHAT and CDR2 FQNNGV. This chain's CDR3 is CASSHGTGRGGTEAFF. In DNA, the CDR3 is TGTGCCAGCAGCCACGGGACAGGGAGGGGTGGCACTGAAGCTTTCTTT.

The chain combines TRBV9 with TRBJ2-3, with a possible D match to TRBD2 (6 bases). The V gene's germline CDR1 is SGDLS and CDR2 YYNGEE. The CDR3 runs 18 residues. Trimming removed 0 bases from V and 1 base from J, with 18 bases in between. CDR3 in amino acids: CASSVGSGGGARTDTQYF. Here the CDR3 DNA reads TGTGCCAGCAGCGTAGGGAGTGGAGGCGGGGCCCGCACAGATACGCAGTATTTT.

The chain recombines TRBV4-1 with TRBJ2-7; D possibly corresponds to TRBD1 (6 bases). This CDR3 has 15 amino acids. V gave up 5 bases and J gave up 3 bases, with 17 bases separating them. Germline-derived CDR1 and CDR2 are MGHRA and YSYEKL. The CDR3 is CASSLREDSIYEQYF. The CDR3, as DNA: TGCGCCAGCAGCTTACGAGAGGACAGTATCTACGAGCAGTACTTC.

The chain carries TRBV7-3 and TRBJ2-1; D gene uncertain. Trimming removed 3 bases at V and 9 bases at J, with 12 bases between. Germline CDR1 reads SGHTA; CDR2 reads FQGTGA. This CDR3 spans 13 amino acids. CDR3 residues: CASSLIDFSEQFF. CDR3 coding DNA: TGTGCCAGCAGCTTGATAGATTTTAGTGAGCAGTTCTTC.

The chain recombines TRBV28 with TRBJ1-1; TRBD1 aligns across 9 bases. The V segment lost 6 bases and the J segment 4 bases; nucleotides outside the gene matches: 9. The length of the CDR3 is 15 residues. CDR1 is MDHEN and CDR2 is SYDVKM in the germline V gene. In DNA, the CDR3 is TGTGCCAGCAGAATAACAGGGGGCATAACCACTGAAGCTTTCTTT. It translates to CASRITGGITTEAFF.

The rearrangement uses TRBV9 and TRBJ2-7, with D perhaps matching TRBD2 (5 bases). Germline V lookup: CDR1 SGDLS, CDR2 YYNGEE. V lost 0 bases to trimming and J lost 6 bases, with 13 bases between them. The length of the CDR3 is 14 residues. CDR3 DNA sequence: TGTGCCAGCAGCGTAGTTGGGGATGGAGGCGAGCAGTACTTC. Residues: CASSVVGDGGEQYF.

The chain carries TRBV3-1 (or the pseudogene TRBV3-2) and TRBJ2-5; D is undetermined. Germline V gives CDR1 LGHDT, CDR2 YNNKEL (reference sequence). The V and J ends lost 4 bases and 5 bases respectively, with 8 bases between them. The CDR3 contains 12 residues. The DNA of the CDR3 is TGTGCCAGCAGCCGCCTACTGGAGACCCAGTACTTC. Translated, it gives CASSRLLETQYF.

The CDR3 DNA sequence: TGCGCCAGCAGCCAACTACCAGGGACCTACGAGCAGTACTTC. Residues: CASSQLPGTYEQYF. The J gene is TRBJ2-7, the V gene TRBV4-3, with a weak D call TRBD1 (5 bases). Trimming took off 2 bases at V and 2 bases at J, with 10 bases between the two ends. CDR3 size: 14 residues. Germline values: CDR1 LGHNA, CDR2 YSLEER.

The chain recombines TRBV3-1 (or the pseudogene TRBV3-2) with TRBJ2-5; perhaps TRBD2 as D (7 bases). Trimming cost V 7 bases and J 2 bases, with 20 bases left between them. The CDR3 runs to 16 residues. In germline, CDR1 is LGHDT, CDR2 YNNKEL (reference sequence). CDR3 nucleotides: TGTGCCAGCATCCACGGGGGGCGCGGGGAACAAGAGACCCAGTACTTC. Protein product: CASIHGGRGEQETQYF.

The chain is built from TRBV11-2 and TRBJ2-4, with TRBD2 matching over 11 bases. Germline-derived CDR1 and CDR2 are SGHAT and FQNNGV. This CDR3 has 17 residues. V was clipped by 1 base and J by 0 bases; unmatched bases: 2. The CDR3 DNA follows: TGTGCCAGCAGCTTAGGGACTAGCGGGTTAGCCAAAAACATTCAGTACTTC. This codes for CASSLGTSGLAKNIQYF.

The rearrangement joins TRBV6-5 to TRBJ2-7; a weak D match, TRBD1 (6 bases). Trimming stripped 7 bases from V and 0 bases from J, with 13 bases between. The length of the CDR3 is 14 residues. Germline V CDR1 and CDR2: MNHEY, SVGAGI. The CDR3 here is CASIGDKSSYEQYF. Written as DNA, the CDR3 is TGTGCCAGCATCGGGGACAAGAGCTCCTACGAGCAGTACTTC.

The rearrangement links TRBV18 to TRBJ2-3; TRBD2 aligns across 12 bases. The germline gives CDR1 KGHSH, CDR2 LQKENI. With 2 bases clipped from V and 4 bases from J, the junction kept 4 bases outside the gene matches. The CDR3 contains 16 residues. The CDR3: CASSPSLAGGADTQYF. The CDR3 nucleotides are TGTGCCAGCTCACCAAGTCTAGCGGGAGGGGCAGATACGCAGTATTTT.

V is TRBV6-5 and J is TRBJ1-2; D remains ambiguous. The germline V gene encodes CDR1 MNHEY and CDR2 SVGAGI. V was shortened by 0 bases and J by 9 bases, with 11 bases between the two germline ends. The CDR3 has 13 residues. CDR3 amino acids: CASSYSGESSYTF. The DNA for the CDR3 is TGTGCCAGCAGTTACTCTGGAGAATCGAGCTACACCTTC.

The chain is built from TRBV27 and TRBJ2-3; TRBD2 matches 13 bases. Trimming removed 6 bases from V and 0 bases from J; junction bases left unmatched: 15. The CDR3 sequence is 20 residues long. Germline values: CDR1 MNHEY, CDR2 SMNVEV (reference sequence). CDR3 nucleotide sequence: TGTGCCAGCAGCAGCCGCTTAAAACTAGCGGGGGGGCCGAGCACAGATACGCAGTATTTT. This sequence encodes CASSSRLKLAGGPSTDTQYF.